The clone carrying this T cell receptor (beta chain) has a handful of counts. This sample is drawn from a study of T cells after yellow fever vaccination. TCRdb reanalysed the 5' RACE reads using MiXCR and keeps one entry per CDR3 protein. The sample has about 170,000 distinct CDR3 sequences, approximately 11% seen once. The receptor was derived from a man aged 18-30 years who received the YFV17D yellow fever vaccine. The source material was CD8+ T cells sorted from PBMCs, sampled 15 days after the yellow fever booster vaccination.

The CDR3 DNA follows: TGTGCCAGCAGTGAGGGGTGGGGAGCTTACGAGCAGTACGTC. This encodes CASSEGWGAYEQYV. This sequence joins TRBV6-1 and TRBJ2-7, with a tentative D call TRBD2 (5 bases). This CDR3 has 14 residues. CDR1 and CDR2 (germline): MNHNS, SASEGT. V lost 3 bases to trimming and J lost 4 bases, with 13 bases between them.